This entry features one T cell receptor (beta chain) sequence. Its antigen target is currently unknown. One base away there is no much larger clone; base qualities are not given. V ends up 3 bases short and J 4 bases short, with an unmatched junction base count of 9. The CDR3 covers 16 residues, taking in both the cysteine and the phenylalanine. CDR3 DNA only is kept here, 48 bases in frame from base 1. Per the germline V gene, SQVTM is the CDR1 and ANQGSEA is the CDR2. This entry belongs to a study of radiation and T cells in renal cell carcinoma (dated by TCRdb to about 2020). Regarding the complete study: The samples were obtained from a clinical trial, where primary renal cell carcinomas were treated with 15 Gy stereotactic body radiation therapy and then removed by nephrectomy 4 weeks afterward. In total, fewer than 55 samples underwent TCR beta sequencing: 25 or so tumors plus 27 peripheral blood samples. Across all 55 or so samples, several million unique CDR3 nucleotide sequences, encoding 2,658,974 unique CDR3 amino acid sequences, were identified. Summary of the overall study and its limitations: Because the trial had a single-armed design, the trial could not examine how radiation dose or scheduling affected the TCR repertoire. Tracking of blood repertoire dynamics stopped at less than five weeks after treatment, with no follow-up past that point. In blood, the top tumor clonotypes increased between baseline and 2 weeks post-radiation and then shrank by 4 weeks, which suggests that tumor-resident clones expanded only transiently. Because pretreatment tumor biopsies were not available, the baseline intratumoral presence of clonotypes could not be determined.

Following the manufacturer's recommendations, the immunoSEQ kit was used to generate TCR beta libraries from genomic DNA. For library preparation, a first multiplex PCR was performed with proprietary primers, followed by a second PCR in which unique barcodes were added, and bead cleanups were performed after each round. A kit-provided positive control reaction and a negative control reaction were included in every sample batch. The final libraries were assessed on an Agilent 4200 TapeStation D1000 ScreenTape, pooled by volume, and quantified by qPCR. Sequencing ran on an Illumina NextSeq500 with a MidOutput 150-cycle cartridge, using 156 Read1 and 15 Index1 cycles with kit custom primers. The pooled library was loaded at approximately 0.95 pM with roughly 19% PhiX control spiked in. Under the source paper's analysis protocol: Vendor-processed data were analyzed in R, and a clonotype was defined as all T cells sharing the same CDR3 nucleotide sequence. For clone abundance analyses, frequencies were normalized to the 10,000 most abundant clones per sample. Public T cell clones, which averaged fewer than five per sample, were excluded before analysis. Tumor-enriched clonotypes and baseline blood-enriched clonotypes were defined as those with an abundance difference of at least 32-fold between compartments. A beta-binomial differential abundance model was applied to find clonotypes that expanded or contracted between blood time points. Tumor-blood repertoire similarity was measured with the Baroni-Urbani and Buser coefficient, and group comparisons used two-tailed Wilcoxon tests in R. The table was pulled from immuneACCESS by TCRdb, which kept in-frame rearrangements only. Such tables lose some clones; where checked, under half of the loss comes from unresolved V genes, and the rest has no known cause. That table gives V, J and clone size, and the DNA gave D and trimming. The sample data list some 120,000 clones, and around nine tenths of these were observed just once. In total, the top ten clones hold nearly 6% of the sample.

The intended sense of this specimen's time point label: blood 2 weeks post-SBRT. The treatment or condition label on this specimen signifies: 15 Gy SBRT to primary tumor, nephrectomy 4 weeks later. To track tumor-enriched clonotypes, serial peripheral blood was sampled from radiation-treated patients at baseline and at 2 weeks and 4 weeks after SBRT. Every patient had renal cell carcinoma of clear cell pathology. Genomic DNA for TCR sequencing was prepared using the QIAamp DNA Blood Mini Kit (Qiagen). Samples were included in the analyses only if all quality control checks were passed. The sequence is built from TRBV29-1 and TRBJ2-2, with 9 junctional bases fitting TRBD1. The sequencing here drew on blood, taken from a patient whose treatment included radiotherapy and nephrectomy. The sequence came from a woman in her seventies with renal cell carcinoma. The bases read TGCAGCGTTGAGCCTTCCGACAGGGGGGCCACCGGGGAGCTGTTTTTT. This codes for CSVEPSDRGATGELFF.